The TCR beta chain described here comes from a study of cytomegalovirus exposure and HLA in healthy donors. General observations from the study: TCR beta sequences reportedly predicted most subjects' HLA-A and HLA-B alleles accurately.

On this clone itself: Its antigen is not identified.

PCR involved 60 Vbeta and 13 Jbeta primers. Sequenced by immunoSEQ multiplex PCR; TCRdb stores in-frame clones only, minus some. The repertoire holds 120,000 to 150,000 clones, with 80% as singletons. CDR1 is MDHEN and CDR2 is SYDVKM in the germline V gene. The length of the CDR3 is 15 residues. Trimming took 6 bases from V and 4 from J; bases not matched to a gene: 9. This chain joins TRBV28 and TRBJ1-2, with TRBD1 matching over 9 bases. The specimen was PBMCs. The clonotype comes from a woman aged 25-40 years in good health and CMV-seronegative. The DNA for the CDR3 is TGTGCCAGCAGGTCGGACAGGGGAGAACTCTATGGCTACACCTTC. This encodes CASRSDRGELYGYTF.